A single sample is the source of the 5 T cell receptor beta chains below, sequenced in a study of blood T cell repertoires in COVID-19. The repertoire was sequenced with immunoSEQ multiplex PCR; TCRdb's copy has only in-frame clones and lacks some. The table shows 300,000 to 400,000 clones, with 80% to 90% occurring only once. The sample taken for sequencing was peripheral blood. The receptors derive from a woman aged 45-65 years with COVID-19, enrolled during active disease.

The chain combines TRBV5-5 with TRBJ2-1; 9 bases map to TRBD1. V lost 4 bases to trimming and J lost 7 bases; unmatched junction nucleotides: 21. CDR1 is SGHKS, CDR2 YYEKEE, per germline (reference sequence). This CDR3 comprises 19 residues. CDR3 sequence (DNA): TGTGCCAGCAGCATATCAGGTCTTTTTGGGGGGACAGGGAGGAATGAGCAGTTCTTC. Translated: CASSISGLFGGTGRNEQFF.

V gene TRBV10-1 combines with J gene TRBJ2-7; the match to TRBD2 covers 15 bases. CDR3 size: 16 residues. CDR1 and CDR2 from the germline V gene are WNHNN and SYGVQD (reference sequence). V trimming: 6 bases; J trimming: 7 bases; junction bases outside the gene matches: 10. The CDR3 sequence: CASRTGTSGRIREQYF. CDR3 in DNA: TGCGCCAGCAGGACCGGGACTAGCGGGAGGATTCGAGAGCAGTACTTC.

The J gene is TRBJ2-3, the V gene TRBV18, with D perhaps TRBD2 (5 bases). Germline assignment: CDR1 KGHSH and CDR2 LQKENI. The CDR3 has 16 amino acids. V gave up 3 bases and J gave up 0 bases, with 13 bases separating them. In nucleotides, the CDR3 is TGTGCCAGCTCACCGTGGCTAGCAGCTAGCACAGATACGCAGTATTTT. Encoded protein: CASSPWLAASTDTQYF.

This sequence joins TRBV2 and TRBJ2-7; D might be TRBD1 (6 bases). CDR3 length: 13 residues. V was clipped by 7 bases and J by 2 bases, with 12 bases between them. Germline CDR1 is SNHLY and CDR2 is FYNNEI. CDR3 region: CASKGRGTYEQYF. The CDR3 DNA is TGTGCCAGCAAGGGCAGGGGCACCTACGAGCAGTACTTC.

The chain recombines TRBV18 with TRBJ1-2, with TRBD1 matching 7 bases. CDR3 size: 16 residues. V shed 1 base and J 4 bases; nucleotides not matched to a gene: 9. Germline V CDR1 and CDR2: KGHSH, LQKENI. The CDR3 reads CASSPQTGQKLYGYTF. DNA for the CDR3: TGTGCCAGCTCACCACAAACGGGACAGAAACTCTATGGCTACACCTTC.